This T cell receptor (beta chain) was profiled in a study of T cell responses to AZD1222 COVID-19 vaccine. Findings and caveats of the study: After two AZD1222 doses, spike-specific TCR breadth and depth rose versus day 0.

The CDR3 contains 14 residues. Germline assignment: CDR1 MNHNY and CDR2 SVGAGI (reference sequence). Deletions cut 7 bases from V and 2 bases from J, with 12 bases between. Regarding this clone: Its antigen is currently unknown.

The assay was immunoSEQ multiplex PCR, and TCRdb's table has in-frame clones only and misses some. The listing records about 140,000 clones. V and J are TRBV6-6 and TRBJ1-3, with D perhaps TRBD1 (5 bases). Material: peripheral blood. The TCR sequence derives from an adult in good health. The CDR3 DNA is TGTGCCAGCACCCCGACAGCAACTGGAAACACCATATATTTT. Translation: CASTPTATGNTIYF.